This T cell receptor (beta chain) was captured in a study of blood T cell repertoires in COVID-19. At the level of the study: Some COVID-19 samples were acute and others convalescent; all came from the United States, Italy and Spain. Sources were T cells, B-cell-depleted T cells, or PBMCs; the material itself was cDNA or gDNA.

Authors' methods: From reference gene primer amplification, estimates of nucleated cell counts were derived. Sequencing used immunoSEQ multiplex PCR; TCRdb keeps in-frame clones, though not all of them. V and J calls and clone size come straight from that table; D and trimming were deduced from the DNA. Here the sample spans 400,000 to 550,000 clones, 87% being singletons. Enrollees, about 18 to 95 years old, lived in approximately 25 US areas. The ends were cut back, 0 bases at V and 8 bases at J, with 15 bases in the middle. Germline CDR1 and CDR2: SGHRS and YFSETQ. This CDR3 is 15 amino acids long.

Specimen: PBMCs or T cells enriched from blood (not recorded which). The chain uses TRBV5-1 and TRBJ2-1, with D maybe TRBD2 (6 bases). This sequence was found in a woman younger than 30 with acute COVID-19. This CDR3 is CASSLGLVLIDEQFF. Written as DNA, the CDR3 is TGCGCCAGCAGCTTGGGACTAGTTTTAATTGATGAGCAGTTCTTC.